Each of the 25 T cell receptor beta chains below was sequenced from the same sample in a study of human T cells and chemical hapten exposure (dated by TCRdb to the early 2020s). The sample's time point label is to be understood as: patch test 1, 2 weeks after DPC sensitization. Interpreted using the paper, the treatment or condition label stands for: therapeutic diphenylcyclopropenone sensitization with weekly scalp DPC. Libraries were prepared through RACE. Sequencer: NextSeq 500. TCRdb reran the public reads through fastp at Q25 and MiXCR, keeping productive beta chains. Each CDR3 protein appears once, grouped with its most common genes and DNA. The sample includes approximately 350,000 distinct CDR3 sequences, with around 6.9% observed a single time. The ten biggest clones cover 7.5% to 9% of the sample. The sequenced sample was whole blood, obtained in connection with sensitization to the hapten diphenylcyclopropenone (DPC). The receptor set was obtained from a woman aged 18-29 years with alopecia areata. Some clones in this sample may be carry-over from other donors' samples.

This clonotype showed up just a few times. This probably arose from a read error, given a far larger clone one base away. The chain has TRBV3-1 and TRBJ2-1, with TRBD1 identical over 9 bases. Germline values: CDR1 LGHDT, CDR2 YNNKEL (reference sequence). CDR3 size: 14 residues. Germline trimming cut 4 bases from V and 7 bases from J; bases unmatched to any gene: 5. The CDR3 reads CASSLGQGWNEQFF. The CDR3 DNA reads as TGTGCCAGCAGCCTAGGACAGGGGTGGAATGAGCAGTTCTTC.

This clonotype was counted only a few times. The V and J genes are TRBV7-2 and TRBJ1-5, with D unclear. CDR3 length: 13 amino acids. V lost 3 bases and J lost 7, with 10 bases in between. Germline V lookup: CDR1 SGHTA, CDR2 FQGNSA. Here the CDR3 reads CASSFGVRQPQHF. The CDR3 DNA reads as TGTGCCAGCAGCTTCGGGGTCCGGCAGCCCCAGCATTTT. The complete variable domain, with remaining parts taken from reference TRBV7-2 and TRBJ1-5, reads GAGVSQSPSNKVTEKGKDVELRCDPISGHTALYWYRQSLGQGLEFLIYFQGNSAPDKSGLPSDRFSAERTGGSVSTLTIQRTQQEDSAVYLCASSFGVRQPQHFGDGTRLSIL.

In its sample, this clonotype was seen a few times. The V call is TRBV4-2, the J call TRBJ2-3; 8 bases agree with TRBD1. V shed 4 bases and J 5 bases; nucleotides not matched to a gene: 8. The CDR3 length is 15 residues. Germline lookup yields CDR1 LGHNA and CDR2 YNFKEQ. The CDR3 DNA is TGTGCCAGCAGCCTCTCAGGGGGCAGAGAAGATACGCAGTATTTT. It codes for CASSLSGGREDTQYF.

The sample holds a few counts of this clonotype. The chain employs TRBV5-1 and TRBJ1-3; 8 nucleotides align to TRBD1. The CDR3 has 16 amino acids. Germline-derived CDR1 and CDR2 are SGHRS and YFSETQ. The trim removed 4 bases at V and 2 bases at J, leaving 8 bases unmatched. The CDR3 protein is CASSLDRASPGNTIYF. CDR3 nucleotides: TGCGCCAGCAGCCTGGACAGGGCATCTCCTGGAAACACCATATATTTT. Supplemented by reference TRBV5-1 and TRBJ1-3, the full variable domain reads KAGVTQTPRYLIKTRGQQVTLSCSPISGHRSVSWYQQTPGQGLQFLFEYFSETQRNKGNFPGRFSGRQFSNSRSEMNVSTLELGDSALYLCASSLDRASPGNTIYFGEGSWLTVV.

This clonotype has more than one count but fewer than ten. Written as DNA, the CDR3 is TGTGCCAGCAGTTTACAAGGGAGACTAGCGGGGGTCAACGAGCAGTACTTC. Its translation is CASSLQGRLAGVNEQYF. This sequence joins TRBV12-3 or TRBV12-4 and TRBJ2-7; the match to TRBD2 covers 12 bases. The CDR3 runs to 17 residues. V trimming: 2 bases; J trimming: 5 bases; junction bases outside the gene matches: 10.

At least ten counts were recorded for this clonotype. This chain links TRBV12-3 or TRBV12-4 with TRBJ1-5, with TRBD1 matching 7 bases. Losses at the gene ends were 2 bases for V and 7 bases for J; bases not matched to a gene: 2. This CDR3 has 13 amino acids. The CDR3 DNA reads TGTGCCAGCAGTTTAACAGGGGACCAGCCCCAGCATTTT. It yields the protein CASSLTGDQPQHF.

This clonotype was detected many times. The CDR3 coding sequence is TGTGCCAGCAGCTTTAACGGGGTCGGTGGAGATACGCAGTATTTT. This gives the protein CASSFNGVGGDTQYF. The rearrangement uses TRBV7-2 and TRBJ2-3, with D tentatively TRBD2 (5 bases). V lost 3 bases, J lost 5 bases, and 15 bases lay in between. CDR1 and CDR2 (germline): SGHTA, FQGNSA. The CDR3 runs 15 residues. The full variable domain, in which reference TRBV7-2 and TRBJ2-3 provide the parts outside the CDR3, is GAGVSQSPSNKVTEKGKDVELRCDPISGHTALYWYRQSLGQGLEFLIYFQGNSAPDKSGLPSDRFSAERTGGSVSTLTIQRTQQEDSAVYLCASSFNGVGGDTQYFGPGTRLTVL.

This clonotype was observed at least ten times. CDR3 bases: TGTGCCAGCAGCTTAGGACTAGCGGGTAAAGAGACCCAGTACTTC. This codes for CASSLGLAGKETQYF. The chain has TRBV7-9 and TRBJ2-5, with 10 bases identical to TRBD2. With 1 base clipped from V and 3 bases from J, the junction kept 2 bases outside the gene matches. Per germline, CDR1 SEHNR and CDR2 FQNEAQ (reference sequence). CDR3 length equals 15 residues.

This clonotype was detected a few times. The chain has TRBV12-3 or TRBV12-4 and TRBJ2-1; D unresolved. Trimming stripped 5 bases from V and 4 bases from J, with 9 bases between. CDR3 length: 13 residues. This CDR3 reads CASSPPPYNEQFF. The DNA of the CDR3 is TGTGCCAGCAGTCCCCCGCCTTACAATGAGCAGTTCTTC.

This clonotype showed up many times. The gene calls are TRBV3-1 and TRBJ2-7; possible D gene TRBD2, 5 bases. V lost 0 bases to trimming and J lost 3 bases, with 9 bases between them. This CDR3 contains 14 residues. The V gene's germline CDR1 is LGHDT and CDR2 YNNKEL (reference sequence). DNA for the CDR3: TGTGCCAGCAGCCAAGACGAGGGAGACTACGAGCAGTACTTC. Encoded protein: CASSQDEGDYEQYF.

This clonotype was detected many times. This chain joins TRBV3-1 and TRBJ1-2, with D hard to call. CDR1 is LGHDT and CDR2 is YNNKEL in the germline V gene (reference sequence). The CDR3 is 16 amino acids. The ends were cut back, 1 base at V and 6 bases at J, with 18 bases in the middle. The CDR3 DNA is TGTGCCAGCAGCCAAGGGGGTGCGGCAGCGTCTGATGGCTACACCTTC. This encodes CASSQGGAAASDGYTF.

The gene calls are TRBV10-3 and TRBJ1-1; unclear D gene. This CDR3 has 12 amino acids. V was cut by 5 bases and J by 1 base, with 5 bases left in between. Per germline, CDR1 ENHRY and CDR2 SYGVKD. CDR3 sequence (DNA): TGTGCCATCAGTTGGGGGAACACTGAAGCTTTCTTT. Translated: CAISWGNTEAFF.

The chain couples TRBV27 to TRBJ2-3; possibly TRBD1 for D (5 bases). The CDR3 consists of 14 residues. V lost 2 bases and J lost 8, with 14 bases in between. The germline V gene encodes CDR1 MNHEY and CDR2 SMNVEV (reference sequence). The CDR3 DNA reads TGTGCCAGCAGTTTAGGCTCAGGGCAGCTTACGCAGTATTTT. Its protein is CASSLGSGQLTQYF.

This rearrangement joins TRBV24-1 to TRBJ2-3; D is ambiguous. The CDR3 runs to 12 residues. The V gene lost 5 bases and the J gene lost 4 bases, with 6 bases spanning the gap. The germline V gene has CDR1 KGHDR and CDR2 SFDVKD. The CDR3 reads CATSVRADTQYF. The CDR3 nucleotides are TGTGCCACCAGTGTTAGGGCAGATACGCAGTATTTT.

This clonotype was picked up a small number of times. The J gene is TRBJ1-5, the V gene TRBV6-2 or TRBV6-3; D ambiguous. Germline CDR1 and CDR2: MNHEY and SVGEGT. V shed 0 bases and J shed 4 bases, with 7 bases lying between them. This CDR3 comprises 14 residues. CDR3 in DNA: TGTGCCAGCAGTTACTCATCAGCAAATCAGCCCCAGCATTTT. It yields the protein CASSYSSANQPQHF.

This clonotype was seen a few times. The V call is TRBV7-9, the J call TRBJ1-1; possible D gene TRBD1, 5 bases. The CDR3 covers 14 residues. Germline loops: CDR1 SEHNR, CDR2 FQNEAQ (reference sequence). Deletions cut 6 bases from V and 4 bases from J, with 15 bases between. The CDR3 reads CASRVVQGSTEAFF. In DNA form, the CDR3 reads TGTGCCAGCAGGGTTGTCCAGGGTTCCACTGAAGCTTTCTTT.

CDR3 sequence: CASSPLRDPRTAFF. Written as DNA, the CDR3 is TGTGCCAGCAGTCCACTCCGGGACCCCAGGACGGCTTTCTTT. This rearrangement joins TRBV6-5 to TRBJ1-1; D perhaps matches TRBD1 (5 bases). Trimming removed 5 bases at V and 11 bases at J, with 21 bases between. The germline V gene has CDR1 MNHEY and CDR2 SVGAGI. The CDR3 runs 14 residues.

V is TRBV20-1 and J is TRBJ2-3, with 8 bases that match TRBD1. With 5 bases clipped from V and 0 bases from J, the junction kept 13 bases outside the gene matches. The CDR3 extends over 17 amino acids. Germline V gives CDR1 DFQATT, CDR2 SNEGSKA (reference sequence). Here the CDR3 reads CSAWAGGGPVSTDTQYF. CDR3 nucleotides: TGCAGTGCTTGGGCAGGGGGCGGCCCGGTTAGCACAGATACGCAGTATTTT.

This clonotype was counted ten times or more. This chain connects TRBV28 to TRBJ1-5; D is undetermined. The V end was cut by 3 bases, the J end by 0 bases, with 9 bases between. In germline, CDR1 is MDHEN, CDR2 SYDVKM. The CDR3 is 15 amino acids. CDR3 in DNA: TGTGCCAGCAGTTTTTGGAGGGATAGCAATCAGCCCCAGCATTTT. This codes for CASSFWRDSNQPQHF.

CDR3 nucleotides: TGTGCCAGCAGCCCCGGGACCGCGGCTCCCACCGGGGAGCTGTTTTTT. Protein product: CASSPGTAAPTGELFF. The chain uses TRBV14 and TRBJ2-2; D assignment may be TRBD1 or TRBD2 (5 bases each). Germline CDR1 is SGHDN and CDR2 is FVKESK. V lost 4 bases, J lost 4 bases, and 16 bases lay in between. This CDR3 has 16 residues.

The J gene is TRBJ2-2, the V gene TRBV6-1; TRBD2 agrees at 9 bases. V shed 6 bases, J shed 7 bases, and the junction held 9 bases outside the gene matches. Germline V lookup: CDR1 MNHNS, CDR2 SASEGT. This CDR3 comprises 15 residues. The CDR3 spells CASRARGGEVGELFF. Written as DNA, the CDR3 is TGTGCCAGCAGAGCGCGGGGGGGCGAGGTCGGGGAGCTGTTTTTT.

This clonotype was seen a handful of times. This sequence joins TRBV4-3 and TRBJ2-1; the D call may be TRBD1 or TRBD2 (5 bases each). The ends were cut back, 3 bases at V and 6 bases at J, with 12 bases in the middle. The CDR3 extends over 14 amino acids. CDR1 and CDR2 from the germline V gene are LGHNA and YSLEER. The CDR3 loop is CASSQRMGVNEQFF. CDR3 bases: TGCGCCAGCAGCCAGAGAATGGGGGTCAATGAGCAGTTCTTC.

The V gene is TRBV6-9, the J gene TRBJ1-1; D gene ambiguous. Trimming removed 9 bases from V and 5 bases from J, with 19 bases in between. Germline CDR1 and CDR2: MNHGY and SVAAGI. The CDR3 has 14 amino acids. The CDR3 coding sequence is TGTGCCAGTCCCAACCTCTTCTCGGGAACTGAAGCTTTCTTT. It translates to CASPNLFSGTEAFF.

The J gene is TRBJ1-2, the V gene TRBV12-3 or TRBV12-4; weak D call: TRBD1 (6 bases). Trimming pared 3 bases from V and 5 bases from J, leaving 13 bases between. There are 14 residues in the CDR3. CDR3 amino acids: CASSFTGAEYGYTF. Here the CDR3 DNA reads TGTGCCAGCAGTTTTACGGGGGCGGAGTATGGCTACACCTTC.

This clonotype showed up just a few times. The chain carries TRBV9 and TRBJ2-7, with D possibly TRBD1 on 5 matching bases. CDR1 and CDR2 from the germline V gene are SGDLS and YYNGEE. V lost 0 bases to trimming and J lost 3 bases, with 13 bases between them. The CDR3 runs 15 residues. CDR3 loop: CASSVGVGQIYEQYF. CDR3 coding DNA: TGTGCCAGCAGCGTAGGAGTGGGGCAAATCTACGAGCAGTACTTC.